This TCR beta chain was recovered during a study of blood T cell repertoires in COVID-19. Study background: Samples representing acute and convalescent COVID-19 were sourced from the United States, Italy and Spain.

Original analysis: Nucleated cell counts were estimated from reference gene primer amplification. TCRdb's copy holds only in-frame clones and misses some; the assay was immunoSEQ multiplex PCR. V, J and clone size are taken as reported in that table, and D and trimming were inferred from the DNA itself. There are 200,000 to 250,000 clones in the sample; about 87% occur only once, and roughly 1.7% lies in the top ten. The CDR3 is made up of 15 amino acids. Germline CDR1 SGHTA, CDR2 FQGNSA. V shed 0 bases and J shed 0 bases, with 9 bases lying between them. The rearrangement uses TRBV7-2 and TRBJ2-7; unclear D gene. The sequenced sample was peripheral blood. This TCR came from a man between 65 and 80 years old with acute or convalescent COVID-19. The CDR3 nucleotides read TGTGCCAGCAGCTTAGCTTCTGTTAGCTCCTACGAGCAGTACTTC. Translating gives CASSLASVSSYEQYF.